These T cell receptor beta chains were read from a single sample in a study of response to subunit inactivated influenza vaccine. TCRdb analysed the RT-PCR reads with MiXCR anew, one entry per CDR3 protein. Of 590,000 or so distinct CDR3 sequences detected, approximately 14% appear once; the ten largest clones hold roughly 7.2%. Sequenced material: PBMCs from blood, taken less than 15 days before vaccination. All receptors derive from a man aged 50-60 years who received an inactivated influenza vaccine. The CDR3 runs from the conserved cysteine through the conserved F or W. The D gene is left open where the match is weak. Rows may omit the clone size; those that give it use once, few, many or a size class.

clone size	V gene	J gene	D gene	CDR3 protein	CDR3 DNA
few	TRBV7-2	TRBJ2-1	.	CASSLAVAKTYNEQFF	TGTGCCAGCAGCTTAGCGGTAGCGAAGACCTACAATGAGCAGTTCTTC
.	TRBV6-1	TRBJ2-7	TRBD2	CASRRGAGGSYEQYF	TGTGCCAGCAGGAGGGGGGCGGGAGGATCCTACGAGCAGTACTTC
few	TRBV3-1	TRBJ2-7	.	CASSQRGLYEQYF	TGTGCCAGCAGCCAAAGGGGCCTCTACGAGCAGTACTTC
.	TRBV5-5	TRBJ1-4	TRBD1	CASSREGAVKKLFF	TGTGCCAGCAGCCGAGAGGGGGCAGTGAAAAAACTGTTTTTT
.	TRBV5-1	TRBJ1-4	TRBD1	CASSLGPTGPNEKLFF	TGCGCCAGCAGCTTGGGTCCGACAGGGCCTAATGAAAAACTGTTTTTT
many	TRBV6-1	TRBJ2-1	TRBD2	CASSPGTNNEQFF	TGTGCCAGCAGCCCCGGGACTAACAATGAGCAGTTCTTC
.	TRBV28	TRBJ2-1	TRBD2	CASSLETGTSGIGEQFF	TGTGCCAGCAGTTTGGAAACCGGGACTAGCGGGATCGGGGAGCAGTTCTTC
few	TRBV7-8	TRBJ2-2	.	CASSTRGGAGHTGELFF	TGTGCCAGCAGCACCCGAGGTGGGGCAGGGCACACCGGGGAGCTGTTTTTT
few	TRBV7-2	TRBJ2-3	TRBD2	CASSLAGGAGGRTQYF	TGTGCCAGCAGCTTAGCGGGTGGAGCGGGGGGGCGTACGCAGTATTTT
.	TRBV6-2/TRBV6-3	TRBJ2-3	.	CASSGSARNTDTQYF	TGTGCCAGCAGTGGCTCTGCTAGGAACACAGATACGCAGTATTTT
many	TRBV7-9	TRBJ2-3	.	CASSLSRTQPTDTQYF	TGTGCCAGCAGCTTAAGTAGGACACAACCCACAGATACGCAGTATTTT
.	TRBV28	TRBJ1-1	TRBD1	CASSSTGVASSAFF	TGTGCCAGCAGTTCGACAGGGGTGGCGTCCTCAGCTTTCTTT
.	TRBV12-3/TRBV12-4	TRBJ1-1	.	CASRFVGGNTEAFF	TGTGCCAGCAGGTTCGTTGGAGGGAACACTGAAGCTTTCTTT
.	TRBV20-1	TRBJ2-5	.	CSATRGGSIGETQYF	TGCAGTGCTACTCGTGGGGGGAGTATCGGCGAGACCCAGTACTTC
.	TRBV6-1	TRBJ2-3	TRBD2	CASRVAGSRVSSTDTQYF	TGTGCCAGCAGAGTAGCGGGATCGAGGGTATCTAGCACAGATACGCAGTATTTT
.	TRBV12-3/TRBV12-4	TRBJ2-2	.	CASSQFTGELFF	TGTGCCAGCAGCCAGTTCACCGGGGAGCTGTTTTTT
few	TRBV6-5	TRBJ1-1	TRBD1	CASSYSQGASSSTEAFF	TGTGCCAGCAGTTACTCCCAGGGGGCAAGTAGTAGCACTGAAGCTTTCTTT
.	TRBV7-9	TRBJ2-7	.	CASSLPTRSYEQYF	TGTGCCAGCAGCTTGCCGACAAGATCCTACGAGCAGTACTTC
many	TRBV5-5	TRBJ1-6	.	CASRPDFRESNSPLHF	TGTGCCAGCAGACCTGATTTCCGGGAATCGAATTCACCCCTCCACTTT
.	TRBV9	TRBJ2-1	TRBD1	CASSVVPGGRSYNEQFF	TGTGCCAGCAGCGTAGTTCCAGGGGGCCGGTCCTACAATGAGCAGTTCTTC
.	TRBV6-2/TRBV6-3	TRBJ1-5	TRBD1	CASSRQTGASNQPQHF	TGTGCCAGCAGTCGACAGACAGGGGCAAGCAATCAGCCCCAGCATTTT
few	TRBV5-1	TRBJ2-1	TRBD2	CASSLPTSGGGNEQFF	TGCGCCAGCAGCTTACCGACTAGCGGGGGGGGAAATGAGCAGTTCTTC
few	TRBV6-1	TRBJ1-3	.	CASRRGEGGNTIYF	TGTGCCAGTAGGCGCGGGGAGGGTGGAAACACCATATATTTT
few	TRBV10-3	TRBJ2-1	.	CAISERAGLGDEQFF	TGTGCCATCAGTGAAAGGGCTGGGCTAGGGGATGAGCAGTTCTTC
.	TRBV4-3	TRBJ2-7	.	CASSQDWKFPYEQYF	TGCGCCAGCAGCCAAGATTGGAAATTTCCATACGAGCAGTACTTC
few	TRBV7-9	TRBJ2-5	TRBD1	CASRDSGTGSKETQYF	TGTGCCAGCAGGGACTCCGGGACAGGGAGTAAGGAGACCCAGTACTTC
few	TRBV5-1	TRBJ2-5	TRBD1	CASSKGLGGAETQYF	TGCGCCAGCAGCAAGGGTCTAGGGGGCGCGGAGACCCAGTACTTC
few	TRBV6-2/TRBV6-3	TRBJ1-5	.	CASRQSDLIYSNQPQHF	TGTGCCAGCCGTCAATCCGACCTTATTTATAGCAATCAGCCCCAGCATTTT
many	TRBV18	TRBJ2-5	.	CASSPSQGFWGQETQYF	TGTGCCAGCTCACCGTCCCAGGGGTTTTGGGGCCAAGAGACCCAGTACTTC
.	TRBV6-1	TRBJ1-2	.	CASSLRQFNYGYTF	TGTGCCAGCAGTCTCCGACAGTTTAACTATGGCTACACCTTC
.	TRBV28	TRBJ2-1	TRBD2	CATSGGAFPNEQFF	TGTGCCACCAGCGGGGGGGCCTTTCCCAATGAGCAGTTCTTC
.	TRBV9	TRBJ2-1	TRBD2	CASSVGGGRNNEQFF	TGTGCCAGCAGCGTAGGCGGGGGGAGAAACAATGAGCAGTTCTTC
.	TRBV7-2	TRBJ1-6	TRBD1	CASLDRGNSPLHF	TGTGCCAGCCTCGACAGGGGGAATTCACCCCTCCACTTT
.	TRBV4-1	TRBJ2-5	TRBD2	CASSQVGGLETQYF	TGCGCCAGCAGCCAAGTCGGGGGGTTGGAGACCCAGTACTTC
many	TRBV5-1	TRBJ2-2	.	CASSRNTGELFF	TGTGCCAGCAGCCGGAACACCGGGGAGCTGTTTTTT
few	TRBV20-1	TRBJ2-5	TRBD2	CSAMTSSGAGTQYF	TGCAGTGCTATGACTAGCTCTGGAGCGGGGACCCAGTACTTC
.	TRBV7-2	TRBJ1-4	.	CASSQPHRAAEEKLFF	TGTGCCAGCAGCCAGCCTCACAGGGCGGCGGAAGAAAAACTGTTTTTT
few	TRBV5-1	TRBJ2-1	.	CASSLAGLYRNEQFF	TGCGCCAGCAGCTTGGCAGGGCTGTATCGCAATGAGCAGTTCTTC
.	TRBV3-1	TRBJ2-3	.	CASSRPSSDTQYF	TGTGCCAGCAGCCGCCCGTCCTCAGATACGCAGTATTTT
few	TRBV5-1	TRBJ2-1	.	CASSLALATANNEQFF	TGCGCCAGCAGCTTGGCCTTGGCGACAGCCAACAATGAGCAGTTCTTC
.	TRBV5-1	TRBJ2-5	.	CASSPLSPEKKQETQYF	TGCGCCAGCAGCCCCCTTTCGCCCGAAAAAAAGCAAGAGACCCAGTACTTC
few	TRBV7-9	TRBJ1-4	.	CASSLRDINEKLFF	TGTGCCAGCAGCCTCCGGGACATTAATGAAAAACTGTTTTTT
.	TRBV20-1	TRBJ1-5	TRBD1	CSAPVQDRLNQPQHF	TGCAGTGCCCCAGTTCAGGACAGGCTAAATCAGCCCCAGCATTTT
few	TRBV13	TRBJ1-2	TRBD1	CASSSGQGGDYGYTF	TGTGCCAGCAGCTCGGGACAGGGGGGAGACTATGGCTACACCTTC
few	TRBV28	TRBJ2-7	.	CASRYRVSEQYF	TGTGCCAGCAGGTACAGGGTCAGCGAGCAGTACTTC
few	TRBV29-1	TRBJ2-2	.	CSVVHTNTGELFF	TGCAGCGTTGTCCACACGAACACCGGGGAGCTGTTTTTT
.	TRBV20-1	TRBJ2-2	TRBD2	CSAKPSARLSTGVAGGLGTGELFF	TGCAGTGCTAAACCTTCAGCCCGACTAAGTACGGGAGTAGCGGGAGGGCTAGGCACCGGGGAGCTGTTTTTT
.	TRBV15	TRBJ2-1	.	CATSTAAPTEQFF	TGTGCCACCAGCACGGCAGCCCCTACGGAGCAGTTCTTC
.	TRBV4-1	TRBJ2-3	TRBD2	CASSQLSGLAGGPTDTQYF	TGCGCCAGCAGCCAACTCTCGGGACTAGCGGGAGGGCCCACAGATACGCAGTATTTT
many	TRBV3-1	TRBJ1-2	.	CASSPGPNYGYTF	TGCGCCAGCAGCCCAGGCCCAAACTATGGCTACACCTTC
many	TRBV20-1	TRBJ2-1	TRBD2	CSATWTSGLKNYNEQFF	TGCAGTGCCACCTGGACTAGCGGGCTCAAGAACTACAATGAGCAGTTCTTC
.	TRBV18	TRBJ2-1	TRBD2	CASSPSLTSGRYNEQFF	TGTGCCAGCTCACCGTCCCTTACTAGCGGGCGCTACAATGAGCAGTTCTTC
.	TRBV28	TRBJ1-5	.	CASSSDTSNQPQHF	TGTGCCAGCAGTTCTGACACAAGCAATCAGCCCCAGCATTTT
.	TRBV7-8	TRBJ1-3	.	CASSLTWRMHGNTIYF	TGTGCCAGCAGCTTAACATGGAGGATGCATGGAAACACCATATATTTT
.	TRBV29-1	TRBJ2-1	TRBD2	CSVEGSGRGGEQFF	TGCAGCGTTGAAGGAAGCGGGAGGGGGGGTGAGCAGTTCTTC
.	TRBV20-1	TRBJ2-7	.	CSARDGPGEQYF	TGCAGTGCTAGAGATGGGCCGGGCGAGCAGTACTTC
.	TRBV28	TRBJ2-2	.	CASSFLVGGGHAANTGELFF	TGTGCCAGCAGTTTCCTCGTGGGGGGGGGCCATGCGGCGAACACCGGGGAGCTGTTTTTT
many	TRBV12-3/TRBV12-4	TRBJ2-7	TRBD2	CASTLGASGTEQYF	TGTGCCAGCACCCTGGGAGCTAGCGGGACCGAGCAGTACTTC
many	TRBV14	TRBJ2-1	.	CASSHRLNEQFF	TGTGCCAGCAGCCATCGTTTGAATGAGCAGTTCTTC